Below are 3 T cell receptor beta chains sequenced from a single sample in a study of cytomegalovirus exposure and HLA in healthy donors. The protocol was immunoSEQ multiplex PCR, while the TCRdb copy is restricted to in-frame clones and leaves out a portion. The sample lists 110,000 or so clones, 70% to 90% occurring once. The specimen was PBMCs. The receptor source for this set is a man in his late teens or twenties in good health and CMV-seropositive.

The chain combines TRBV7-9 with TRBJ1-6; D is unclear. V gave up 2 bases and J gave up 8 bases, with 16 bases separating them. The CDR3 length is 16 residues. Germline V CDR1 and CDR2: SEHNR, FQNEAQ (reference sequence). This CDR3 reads CASSLLTVREDSPLHF. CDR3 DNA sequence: TGTGCCAGCAGCTTATTAACGGTGAGGGAAGATTCACCCCTCCACTTT. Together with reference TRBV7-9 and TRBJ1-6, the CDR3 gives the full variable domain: DTGVSQNPRHKITKRGQNVTFRCDPISEHNRLYWYRQTLGQGPEFLTYFQNEAQLEKSRLLSDRFSAERPKGSFSTLEIQRTEQGDSAMYLCASSLLTVREDSPLHFGNGTRLTVT.

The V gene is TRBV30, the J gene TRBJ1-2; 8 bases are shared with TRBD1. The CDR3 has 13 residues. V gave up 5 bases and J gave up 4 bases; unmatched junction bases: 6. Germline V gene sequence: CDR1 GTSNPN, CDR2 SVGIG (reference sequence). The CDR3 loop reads CAWGTGSPYGYTF. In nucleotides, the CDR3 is TGTGCCTGGGGGACAGGTTCGCCCTATGGCTACACCTTC.

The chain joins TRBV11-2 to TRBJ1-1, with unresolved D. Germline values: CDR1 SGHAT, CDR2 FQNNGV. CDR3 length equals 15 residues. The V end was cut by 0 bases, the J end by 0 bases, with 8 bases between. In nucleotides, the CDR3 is TGTGCCAGCAGCTTAGACGGGGTATTGAACACTGAAGCTTTCTTT. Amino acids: CASSLDGVLNTEAFF.